These 26 T cell receptor beta chains were all obtained from the same sample, sequenced in a study of blood T cell repertoires in COVID-19. Libraries were prepared by immunoSEQ multiplex PCR; TCRdb keeps only in-frame clonotypes and omits some of them. The sample carries about 200,000 clones, 70% to 90% recorded once. Sample: PBMCs or T cells enriched from blood (not recorded which). The source is a young woman who had recovered from COVID-19.

This sequence joins TRBV4-1 and TRBJ1-6, with TRBD1 matching over 7 bases. The V gene's germline CDR1 is MGHRA and CDR2 YSYEKL. CDR3 size: 16 residues. Trimming cost V 1 base and J 9 bases; bases outside gene matches: 9. The chain's CDR3 is CASSQGLDRDFSPLHF. In DNA, the CDR3 is TGCGCCAGCAGCCAAGGCCTAGACAGGGACTTTTCACCCCTCCACTTT.

The chain is built from TRBV4-1 and TRBJ1-1, with TRBD1 matching 7 bases. Germline values: CDR1 MGHRA, CDR2 YSYEKL. This CDR3 is 15 amino acids long. The trim removed 9 bases at V and 5 bases at J, leaving 15 bases unmatched. The CDR3 nucleotides are TGCGCCAGTCAGACAGGGCCCCCAACGACAACTGAAGCTTTCTTT. It yields the protein CASQTGPPTTTEAFF.

The gene calls are TRBV24-1 and TRBJ2-2; the match to TRBD1 covers 7 bases. This CDR3 comprises 13 residues. Germline CDR1 reads KGHDR; CDR2 reads SFDVKD. J was trimmed by 5 bases and V by 8 bases; bases with no gene match: 4. In nucleotides, the CDR3 is TGTGCCACCAAGGAGACAGGGACCGGGGAGCTGTTTTTT. The encoded protein is CATKETGTGELFF.

The chain has TRBV28 and TRBJ2-7; 9 bases are shared with TRBD1. The CDR3 contains 15 residues. Germline V gene lookup returns CDR1 MDHEN and CDR2 SYDVKM. The trim removed 3 bases at V and 6 bases at J, leaving 9 bases unmatched. The CDR3 bases are TGTGCCAGCAGTTTCCCGGACAGGGGTCCATCCGAGCAGTACTTC. Translation: CASSFPDRGPSEQYF.

The chain has TRBV28 and TRBJ1-2; D remains unclear. V shed 6 bases and J shed 3 bases, with 14 bases lying between them. Germline V gene sequence: CDR1 MDHEN, CDR2 SYDVKM. This CDR3 region has 14 residues. CDR3 sequence: CASRPLEGDYGYTF. DNA for the CDR3: TGTGCCAGCAGGCCGCTGGAGGGAGACTATGGCTACACCTTC.

The rearrangement links TRBV28 to TRBJ2-7, with 8 bases identical to TRBD1. V lost 6 bases to trimming and J lost 7 bases; unmatched junction nucleotides: 11. This CDR3 contains 14 residues. Germline loops: CDR1 MDHEN, CDR2 SYDVKM. In DNA, the CDR3 is TGTGCCAGCAGCCAGAGGACAGGGCTATTGGAGCAGTACTTC. Translated: CASSQRTGLLEQYF.

This chain uses TRBV7-9 with TRBJ1-2, with TRBD1 as a possible D gene (6 bases). V was shortened by 5 bases and J by 8 bases, with 18 bases between the two germline ends. The CDR3 is made up of 14 amino acids. The germline V gene has CDR1 SEHNR and CDR2 FQNEAQ (reference sequence). The CDR3 nucleotides read TGTGCCAGCAGCCGTTCAAACAGGGATCGCGGCTACACCTTC. It yields the protein CASSRSNRDRGYTF.

The chain carries TRBV5-1 and TRBJ1-1; 9 nucleotides agree with TRBD1. This CDR3 region has 15 residues. Germline CDR1 and CDR2: SGHRS and YFSETQ. The V segment lost 4 bases and the J segment 3 bases; nucleotides outside the gene matches: 7. The CDR3: CASSGGQGADTEAFF. CDR3 nucleotides: TGCGCCAGCAGCGGGGGACAGGGAGCGGACACTGAAGCTTTCTTT.

V and J are TRBV19 and TRBJ2-7; tentative D call: TRBD1 (7 bases). V was clipped by 4 bases and J by 6 bases, with 16 bases between them. Per germline, CDR1 LNHDA and CDR2 SQIVND (reference sequence). The length of the CDR3 is 14 residues. The CDR3, as DNA: TGTGCCAGTAGTAATGGAGGGGGCTATAGCGAGCAGTACTTC. It encodes CASSNGGGYSEQYF.

V usage is TRBV12-5 and J usage is TRBJ2-3; 8 bases agree with TRBD2. The CDR3 length is 16 residues. Germline CDR1 and CDR2: LGHNT and FRNRAP. With V trimmed by 7 bases and J by 4 bases, 13 bases remained unmatched. Written as DNA, the CDR3 is TGTGCTAGTGACGTAGGCCGGCAAGCGGGGGCAGATACGCAGTATTTT. Translated: CASDVGRQAGADTQYF.

The genes are TRBV5-1 and TRBJ1-2, with D uncertain. Between the trimmed V and J ends, which lost 0 bases and 3 bases, there was a span of 3 bases. From germline, CDR1 is SGHRS and CDR2 YFSETQ. The CDR3 length is 12 residues. CDR3 loop: CASSLGDYGYTF. The CDR3 DNA reads TGCGCCAGCAGCTTGGGCGACTATGGCTACACCTTC.

The chain joins TRBV2 to TRBJ2-1; 10 bases match TRBD2. V dropped 5 bases and J dropped 4; count of bases not matched to a gene: 5. The CDR3 has 15 amino acids. CDR1 SNHLY and CDR2 FYNNEI come from the germline V gene. CDR3 region: CASSSLAGGYNEQFF. CDR3 sequence (DNA): TGTGCCAGCAGTTCCTTAGCGGGGGGTTACAATGAGCAGTTCTTC.

The chain has TRBV7-8 and TRBJ1-3; 7 nucleotides align to TRBD1. V dropped 5 bases and J dropped 4; count of bases not matched to a gene: 2. The CDR3 has 13 amino acids. The germline V gene has CDR1 SGHVS and CDR2 FQNEAQ. The CDR3 nucleotides are TGTGCCAGCAGCGCGGGACAGGGAAACACCATATATTTT. This sequence encodes CASSAGQGNTIYF.

This clone was observed a single time. The chain links TRBV9 to TRBJ2-2; 7 nucleotides agree with TRBD1. V dropped 4 bases and J dropped 0; count of bases not matched to a gene: 3. Germline CDR1 SGDLS, CDR2 YYNGEE. The CDR3 runs 15 residues. In DNA, the CDR3 is TGTGCCAGCAGCTCCAGGGGGTCGAACACCGGGGAGCTGTTTTTT. As protein: CASSSRGSNTGELFF.

This chain connects TRBV21-1 to TRBJ1-5. TRBV21-1 is designated a pseudogene. This CDR3 spans 14 amino acids. CDR3: CASSKGYSNQPQHF. Here the CDR3 DNA reads TGTGCCAGCAGCAAAGGTTATAGCAATCAGCCCCAGCATTTT.

The CDR3 DNA sequence: TGTGCCACCAGGGGGGACAGGGACGACACTGAAGCTTTCTTT. This sequence encodes CATRGDRDDTEAFF. This sequence joins TRBV24-1 and TRBJ1-1, with 9 bases identical to TRBD1. In germline, CDR1 is KGHDR, CDR2 SFDVKD. Trimming cost V 7 bases and J 3 bases; bases outside gene matches: 5. The CDR3 is 14 residues long.

As concerns this clone: One end of the junction is discordant with germline, which a read error may explain. The V and J genes are TRBV6-1 and TRBJ2-3, with D possibly matching TRBD2 (6 bases). Germline CDR1 reads MNHNS; CDR2 reads SASEGT. CDR3 size: 15 residues. The CDR3 loop reads CASSEDGGSSDTQYF. The CDR3 nucleotides read TGTGCCAGCAGCGAAGACGGGGGTAGCTCTGATACGCAGTATTTT.

This clone was observed once. V usage is TRBV30 and J usage is TRBJ2-7; tentative D call: TRBD1 (5 bases). V was cut by 4 bases and J by 4 bases, with 17 bases left in between. The CDR3 is made up of 14 amino acids. CDR1 is GTSNPN, CDR2 SVGIG, per germline (reference sequence). This chain's CDR3 is CAWTNSREVYEQYF. The DNA of the CDR3 is TGTGCCTGGACCAACTCCAGGGAAGTTTACGAGCAGTACTTC.

The chain couples TRBV10-1 to TRBJ1-1, with unresolved D. Germline-derived CDR1 and CDR2 are WNHNN and SYGVQD (reference sequence). Trimming stripped 1 base from V and 6 bases from J, with 6 bases between. This CDR3 region has 12 residues. In DNA, the CDR3 is TGCGCCAGCAGTGAGTACGACTCTGAAGCTTTCTTT. Translated, it gives CASSEYDSEAFF.

V and J are TRBV3-1 (or the pseudogene TRBV3-2) and TRBJ2-5; D perhaps matches TRBD2 (6 bases). There are 13 residues in the CDR3. Germline V lookup: CDR1 LGHDT, CDR2 YNNKEL (reference sequence). Trimming shortened V by 5 bases and J by 5 bases, and 12 bases separated the two germline ends. CDR3 DNA: TGTGCCAGCAGCGCGGGGATTGGTGAGACCCAGTACTTC. Its translation is CASSAGIGETQYF.

V gene TRBV19 combines with J gene TRBJ2-7, with 8 bases aligning to TRBD1. Germline CDR1 reads LNHDA; CDR2 reads SQIVND (reference sequence). V was pared by 10 bases and J by 3 bases, with 5 bases of the junction left unmatched. The length of the CDR3 is 12 residues. CDR3 nucleotide sequence: TGTGCCACGAAGACAGGGGACTACGAGCAGTACTTC. Protein product: CATKTGDYEQYF.

The chain carries TRBV25-1 and TRBJ2-7; D ambiguous. CDR1 and CDR2 from the germline V gene are MGHDK and SYGVNS. This CDR3 has 14 amino acids. The V end lost 1 base, the J end lost 2 bases, and 9 bases lay between the germline ends. The CDR3 loop reads CASSEWSGAYEQYF. The CDR3 DNA sequence: TGTGCCAGCAGTGAATGGTCAGGCGCCTACGAGCAGTACTTC.

CDR3 in amino acids: CSVVGGTYNEQFF. The CDR3 nucleotides read TGCAGCGTTGTGGGGGGGACCTACAATGAGCAGTTCTTC. The chain couples TRBV29-1 to TRBJ2-1, with 7 bases identical to TRBD2. V trimming: 4 bases; J trimming: 2 bases; junction bases outside the gene matches: 2. Germline CDR1 reads SQVTM; CDR2 reads ANQGSEA. This CDR3 has 13 amino acids.

The chain joins TRBV10-2 to TRBJ2-1; 8 nucleotides match TRBD1. There are 16 residues in the CDR3. Germline assignment: CDR1 WSHSY and CDR2 SAAADI. V was pared by 0 bases and J by 3 bases, with 4 bases of the junction left unmatched. The CDR3 DNA is TGCGCCAGCAGTGAGTCGACAGGGGCGCTCTACAATGAGCAGTTCTTC. Protein: CASSESTGALYNEQFF.

The gene calls are TRBV11-2 and TRBJ1-2; TRBD1 aligns across 10 bases. The CDR3 runs to 14 residues. CDR1 and CDR2 (germline): SGHAT, FQNNGV. Trimming at V came to 5 bases and at J to 5 bases, leaving 5 bases not matched to a gene. CDR3: CASSPGQGIYGYTF. CDR3 nucleotides: TGTGCCAGCAGCCCGGGACAGGGGATTTATGGCTACACCTTC.

Of note for this clone: This may be a read error: a much more frequent sequence differs by one nucleotide. This chain links TRBV19 with TRBJ1-1; no clear D. V gave up 8 bases and J gave up 1 base, with 20 bases separating them. This CDR3 has 16 residues. Germline loops: CDR1 LNHDA, CDR2 SQIVND (reference sequence). CDR3 residues: CASEDSGGRKNTEAFF. The CDR3 DNA reads TGTGCCAGTGAGGACTCTGGAGGGAGGAAGAACACTGAAGCTTTCTTT.